Shown below are 26 T cell receptor beta chains from a single sample sequenced in a study of CD8+CD57+ T cells in acquired aplastic anemia (dated 2018 in TCRdb). The patients picked for sequencing were ones in whom flow cytometry had shown an expansion of CD8+CD57+ cells. Sequenced using an Illumina HiSeq 2000. Profiling of TCR beta VDJ combinations and CDR3 sequences used genomic DNA as the template. TCRdb cleaned the public reads at Q25 with fastp, built clones with MiXCR and kept in-frame beta chains. Each entry is one CDR3 protein sequence, shown with its most common DNA and genes. Recorded for this sample are about 120,000 distinct CDR3 sequences; under 60% of them occurred a single time. Of the sample, about 31% is held by the ten largest clones. Sequencing input: sorted CD4+, CD8+, or CD8+CD57+ T cells (not recorded which) from PBMCs. All receptors come from a human donor with aplastic anemia.

The chain recombines TRBV2 with TRBJ2-3; D may be TRBD1 (5 bases). There are 12 residues in the CDR3. V lost 8 bases and J lost 3, with 9 bases in between. The germline V gene has CDR1 SNHLY and CDR2 FYNNEI. DNA for the CDR3: TGTGCCAGCGCAGGGTTAACAGATACGCAGTATTTT. Its translation: CASAGLTDTQYF.

In its sample, this clonotype was seen many times. The chain uses TRBV7-8 and TRBJ1-3; the D gene is possibly TRBD1 (5 bases). Germline lookup yields CDR1 SGHVS and CDR2 FQNEAQ. The ends were cut back, 2 bases at V and 9 bases at J, with 17 bases in the middle. The CDR3 length is 15 residues. The chain's CDR3 is CASSLTGSVGTTIYF. Written as DNA, the CDR3 is TGTGCCAGCAGCTTAACAGGCTCAGTCGGGACCACCATATATTTT.

Of note for this clonotype: A much larger clone lies one base from this, so it may be a read error. V usage is TRBV5-1 and J usage is TRBJ2-5; possible D gene TRBD2, 5 bases. Germline V lookup: CDR1 SGHRS, CDR2 YFSETQ. This CDR3 has 15 amino acids. Written as DNA, the CDR3 is TGCGCCAGCAGCTTCCCGCTGGGCCGGGAAGAGACCCAGCACTTC. It is translated as CASSFPLGREETQHF. The full variable domain, in which reference TRBV5-1 and TRBJ2-5 provide the parts outside the CDR3, is KAGVTQTPRYLIKTRGQQVTLSCSPISGHRSVSWYQQTPGQGLQFLFEYFSETQRNKGNFPGRFSGRQFSNSRSEMNVSTLELGDSALYLCASSFPLGREETQHFGPGTRLLVL.

V and J are TRBV15 and TRBJ1-1; D unclear. This CDR3 has 12 amino acids. CDR1 and CDR2 (germline): LNHNV, YYDKDF (reference sequence). V was shortened by 1 base and J by 3 bases, with 3 bases between the two germline ends. The CDR3 DNA reads as TGTGCCACCAGCAGAGGGTACACTGAAGCTTTCTTT. This translates into CATSRGYTEAFF.

The rearrangement joins TRBV11-1 to TRBJ2-2; the D gene is possibly TRBD1 (8 bases). V lost 5 bases and J lost 4, with 20 bases in between. CDR1 is SGHAT, CDR2 FQDESV, per germline (reference sequence). The CDR3 totals 17 residues. The CDR3 spells CASSPTGGREFTGELFF. The CDR3 DNA sequence: TGTGCCAGCAGCCCTACAGGGGGGCGGGAGTTCACCGGGGAGCTGTTTTTT.

Ten or more counts support this clonotype. The chain links TRBV7-9 to TRBJ2-5; 7 bases map to TRBD1. CDR3 length: 14 residues. The germline gives CDR1 SEHNR, CDR2 FQNEAQ (reference sequence). V trimming: 5 bases; J trimming: 2 bases; junction bases outside the gene matches: 5. The CDR3 DNA reads TGTGCCAGCAGCGTCGACAGGGAACAAGAGACCCAGTACTTC. It is translated as CASSVDREQETQYF.

This chain links TRBV19 with TRBJ2-1; perhaps TRBD2 as D (6 bases). Looked up from germline, CDR1 is LNHDA and CDR2 is SQIVND (reference sequence). The CDR3 is made up of 15 amino acids. Trimming removed 6 bases from V and 0 bases from J, with 12 bases in between. CDR3 nucleotides: TGTGCCAGTAGCGCTAGCGCGAGCTCCTACAATGAGCAGTTCTTC. Its protein product is CASSASASSYNEQFF.

The chain recombines TRBV7-9 with TRBJ2-1, with a tentative D call TRBD1 (5 bases). Trimming stripped 1 base from V and 8 bases from J, with 9 bases between. CDR1 and CDR2 (germline): SEHNR, FQNEAQ (reference sequence). The CDR3 extends over 13 amino acids. CDR3 DNA sequence: TGTGCCAGCAGCTTAGTGACAGACCATGAGCAGTTCTTC. The encoded protein is CASSLVTDHEQFF.

As concerns this clonotype: One junction end disagrees with the germline gene, perhaps due to a read error. The chain is built from TRBV15 and TRBJ2-5, with 8 bases matching TRBD2. CDR1 and CDR2 (germline): LNHNV, YYDKDF (reference sequence). The CDR3 length is 14 residues. CDR3 nucleotide sequence: TGTGCCGCCAGCTCCCGGGGGGGGCGAGAGACCCAGTACTTC. This sequence encodes CAASSRGGRETQYF. The full variable domain, with the rest looked up from reference TRBV15 and TRBJ2-5, is DAMVIQNPRYQVTQFGKPVTLSCSQTLNHNVMYWYQQKSSQAPKLLFHYYDKDFNNEADTPDNFQSRRPNTSFCFLDIRSPGLGDTAMYLCAASSRGGRETQYFGPGTRLLVL.

This chain connects TRBV19 to TRBJ2-1; D ambiguous. Germline V gives CDR1 LNHDA, CDR2 SQIVND (reference sequence). V was trimmed by 3 bases and J by 14 bases, leaving 14 bases between them. This CDR3 comprises 12 residues. The CDR3 is CASSMSGVREFF. The CDR3, as DNA: TGTGCCAGTAGTATGTCAGGCGTTAGGGAGTTCTTC.

Many counts were recorded for this clonotype. The rearrangement links TRBV7-9 to TRBJ2-2; no firm D call. Germline V lookup: CDR1 SEHNR, CDR2 FQNEAQ (reference sequence). The CDR3 contains 14 residues. Trimming removed 0 bases at V and 5 bases at J, with 7 bases between. The CDR3 nucleotides are TGTGCCAGCAGCTTAGCGCTGGGGACCGGGGAGCTGTTTTTT. This encodes CASSLALGTGELFF.

The chain is built from TRBV7-3 and TRBJ1-1, with a tentative D call TRBD1 (5 bases). Trimming stripped 6 bases from V and 6 bases from J, with 17 bases between. Germline V CDR1 and CDR2: SGHTA, FQGTGA. There are 14 residues in the CDR3. The CDR3 is CASSPGGYVSEAFF. The CDR3 DNA reads TGTGCCAGCAGTCCCGGGGGTTATGTCTCTGAAGCTTTCTTT.

This clonotype was detected only once. The chain uses TRBV6-1 and TRBJ1-2; D is possibly TRBD1 (6 bases). There are 14 residues in the CDR3. Germline CDR1 is MNHNS and CDR2 is SASEGT. V was shortened by 4 bases and J by 5 bases, with 14 bases between the two germline ends. This chain's CDR3 is CASSVAGEGYGYTF. CDR3 nucleotide sequence: TGTGCCAGCAGTGTGGCAGGGGAAGGGTATGGCTACACCTTC.

This clonotype was counted at least ten times. The V call is TRBV6-1, the J call TRBJ2-1, with 11 nucleotides matching TRBD2. V gave up 2 bases and J gave up 3 bases; unmatched junction bases: 0. The germline V gene has CDR1 MNHNS and CDR2 SASEGT. The CDR3 contains 15 residues. The CDR3 sequence is CASSELAGGYNEQFF. The CDR3 DNA sequence: TGTGCCAGCAGTGAACTAGCGGGGGGCTACAATGAGCAGTTCTTC.

The V gene is TRBV24-1, the J gene TRBJ2-1; perhaps D is TRBD1 or TRBD2 (6 bases each). The V gene lost 9 bases and the J gene lost 0 bases, with 11 bases spanning the gap. The germline CDR1 and CDR2 sequences are KGHDR and SFDVKD. There are 14 residues in the CDR3. The CDR3 spells CATRGGSSYNEQFF. For the CDR3, the DNA is TGTGCCACCCGAGGGGGGAGCTCCTACAATGAGCAGTTCTTC.

The rearrangement joins TRBV10-3 to TRBJ2-1, with 11 bases identical to TRBD2. The CDR3 contains 16 residues. The junction had 2 bases not matched to a gene; V was cut back by 0 bases and J by 4 bases. The germline gives CDR1 ENHRY, CDR2 SYGVKD. The CDR3 nucleotides read TGTGCCATCAGTGAGTCGACTAGCGGGATGTACAATGAGCAGTTCTTC. It codes for CAISESTSGMYNEQFF.

This clonotype was found many times. The chain joins TRBV24-1 to TRBJ1-2; D is unclear. CDR3 length: 13 residues. V was pared by 5 bases and J by 6 bases, with 12 bases between. Germline loops: CDR1 KGHDR, CDR2 SFDVKD. The CDR3 here is CATSGTMEDGYTF. As DNA, the CDR3 is TGTGCCACCAGTGGTACAATGGAAGATGGCTACACCTTC.

As concerns this clonotype: At one boundary the junction diverges from the germline segment, which might be a read error. The chain carries TRBV7-6 and TRBJ2-2; a weak D match, TRBD2 (7 bases). Germline loops: CDR1 SGHVS, CDR2 FNYEAQ. This CDR3 region has 11 residues. CDR3 sequence: CASSLRGQLSF. In DNA form, the CDR3 reads TGTGCCAGCAGCTTGCGGGGGCAGCTGTCTTTT.

This clonotype was seen once. The rearrangement links TRBV5-1 to TRBJ2-7; D is perhaps TRBD1 (5 bases). V was shortened by 4 bases and J by 6 bases, with 14 bases between the two germline ends. This CDR3 contains 13 residues. Germline V CDR1 and CDR2: SGHRS, YFSETQ. DNA for the CDR3: TGCGCCAGCAGCACGAGCCCAGGGATCGAGCAGTACTTC. Translating gives CASSTSPGIEQYF.

The V call is TRBV6-2 or TRBV6-3, the J call TRBJ1-2; D gene ambiguous. CDR3 length: 16 amino acids. V was shortened by 3 bases and J by 3 bases, with 17 bases between the two germline ends. Germline values: CDR1 MNHEY, CDR2 SVGEGT. The CDR3 spells CASSYSTSGSYYGYTF. In DNA, the CDR3 is TGTGCCAGCAGTTATTCCACGTCCGGAAGCTACTATGGCTACACCTTC.

This clonotype was seen repeatedly, ten times or more. This rearrangement joins TRBV7-3 to TRBJ1-2, with 7 bases matching TRBD1. Germline CDR1 is SGHTA and CDR2 is FQGTGA. CDR3 length equals 15 residues. Germline trimming cut 1 base from V and 4 bases from J; bases unmatched to any gene: 6. CDR3 nucleotide sequence: TGTGCCAGCAGCTTAATGGGCGGGACAGCCTATGGCTACACCTTC. The encoded protein is CASSLMGGTAYGYTF.

This clonotype came up a few times. The V and J genes are TRBV24-1 and TRBJ1-2, with D perhaps TRBD1 (5 bases). V dropped 2 bases and J dropped 6 bases, with 15 bases sitting between them. The germline CDR1 and CDR2 sequences are KGHDR and SFDVKD. CDR3 length: 15 residues. The CDR3 sequence is CATSDSNRNANGYTF. The CDR3 nucleotides are TGTGCCACCAGTGATTCCAACAGGAACGCGAATGGCTACACCTTC.

The chain links TRBV10-1 to TRBJ1-1, with D hard to call. V was trimmed by 5 bases and J by 1 base, leaving 8 bases between them. Per the germline V gene, CDR1 is WNHNN and CDR2 is SYGVQD (reference sequence). The CDR3 has 13 residues. The CDR3 nucleotides are TGCGCCAGCAGTTATAACGGGAACACTGAAGCTTTCTTT. This encodes CASSYNGNTEAFF.

This clonotype was seen many times. As DNA, the CDR3 is TGTGCCAGCAGCCCCCGGGAGCGGGGGGCGGGAGATACGCAGTATTTT. Its translation is CASSPRERGAGDTQYF. The genes are TRBV11-1 and TRBJ2-3, with TRBD2 matching over 9 bases. Germline-derived CDR1 and CDR2 are SGHAT and FQDESV (reference sequence). The ends lost 5 bases at V and 5 bases at J; junction bases unmatched: 11. The CDR3 is made up of 16 amino acids.

The gene calls are TRBV5-1 and TRBJ2-1, with unresolved D. V lost 2 bases, J lost 6 bases, and 3 bases lay in between. Germline assignment: CDR1 SGHRS and CDR2 YFSETQ. The CDR3 consists of 11 residues. For the CDR3, the DNA is TGCGCCAGCAGCTTAAGCAATGAGCAGTTCTTC. This sequence encodes CASSLSNEQFF.

Points on this clonotype: Given a much more abundant clone one base away, this may be a read error. The rearrangement uses TRBV11-2 and TRBJ2-1; 13 bases line up with TRBD2. Germline V gene lookup returns CDR1 SGHAT and CDR2 FQNNGV. This CDR3 is built from 16 residues. CDR3 DNA: TGTGCCAGCAGCTTAGAACTAGCGGGAGGGTGGAATGAGCAGCTCTTC. Its translation is CASSLELAGGWNEQLF.